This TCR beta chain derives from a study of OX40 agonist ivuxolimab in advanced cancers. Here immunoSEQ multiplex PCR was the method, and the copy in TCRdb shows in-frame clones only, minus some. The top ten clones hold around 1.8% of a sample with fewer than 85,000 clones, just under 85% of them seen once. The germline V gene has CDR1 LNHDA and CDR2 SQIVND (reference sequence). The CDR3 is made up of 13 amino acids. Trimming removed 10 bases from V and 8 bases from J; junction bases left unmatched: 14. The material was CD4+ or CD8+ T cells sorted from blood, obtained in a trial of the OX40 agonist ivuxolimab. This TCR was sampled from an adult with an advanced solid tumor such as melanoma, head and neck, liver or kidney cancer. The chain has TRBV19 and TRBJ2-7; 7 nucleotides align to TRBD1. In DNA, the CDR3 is TGTGCCACCTTGGACAGGAGTACGTTAAAGCAGTACTTC. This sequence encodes CATLDRSTLKQYF.